This is a list of T cell receptor beta chains from one sample in a study of blood T cell repertoires in COVID-19. The assay was immunoSEQ multiplex PCR, and TCRdb's table has in-frame clones only and misses some. The table lists approximately 280,000 clones, 75% to 90% of them singletons. Sequencing was done on a sample of PBMCs or T cells enriched from blood (not recorded which). The receptor set was obtained from a woman in her fifties or sixties who had recovered from COVID-19. CDR3s include the opening cysteine and the closing phenylalanine or tryptophan. Fields, in order: J gene, D gene, V gene, clone size, CDR3 DNA, CDR3 protein. A D gene is named only where the DNA matches it firmly. Size values are once, few and many counts, or a class for expanded clones, and some rows have none.

j_gene: TRBJ1-1
d_gene: TRBD1
v_gene: TRBV4-1
abundance: few
CDR3nt: TGCGCCAGCAGCCAAGACGGGAGACTTCGGCCAGGGGGCACTGAAGCTTTCTTT
CDR3aa: CASSQDGRLRPGGTEAFF

j_gene: TRBJ1-1
d_gene: TRBD1
v_gene: TRBV7-9
abundance: NA
CDR3nt: TGTGCCAGCAGCTTGCAGGGGGGAAACACTGAAGCTTTCTTT
CDR3aa: CASSLQGGNTEAFF

j_gene: TRBJ1-6
d_gene: TRBD1
v_gene: TRBV5-1
abundance: NA
CDR3nt: TGCGCCAGCAGCTACACAGGGGGCGCGGAGTCTTCACCCCTCCACTTT
CDR3aa: CASSYTGGAESSPLHF

j_gene: TRBJ1-2
d_gene: TRBD1
v_gene: TRBV27
abundance: NA
CDR3nt: TGTGCCAGCACCTTAATGGCGGGACAGGGTTCTGGCTACACCTTC
CDR3aa: CASTLMAGQGSGYTF

j_gene: TRBJ2-1
d_gene: NA
v_gene: TRBV7-8
abundance: NA
CDR3nt: TGTGCCAGCAGCTTGGTGGCGGGGGCATCCTACAATGAGCAGTTCTTC
CDR3aa: CASSLVAGASYNEQFF

j_gene: TRBJ1-6
d_gene: NA
v_gene: TRBV6-1
abundance: once
CDR3nt: TGTGCCAGCAGTGGCCGTGACAACTCCTATAATTCACCCCTCCACTTT
CDR3aa: CASSGRDNSYNSPLHF

j_gene: TRBJ2-1
d_gene: NA
v_gene: TRBV12-2
abundance: NA
CDR3nt: TGTGCAAGTCGCCTGGAAGGGGAACTCAATGAGCAGTTCTTC
CDR3aa: CASRLEGELNEQFF

j_gene: TRBJ1-1
d_gene: NA
v_gene: TRBV5-1
abundance: NA
CDR3nt: TGCGCCAGCAGCTTGCGCGGTCGGACTGAAGCTTTCTTT
CDR3aa: CASSLRGRTEAFF

j_gene: TRBJ2-1
d_gene: NA
v_gene: TRBV2
abundance: NA
CDR3nt: TGTGCCAGCAGTGTCGAGGAGGGCAGGAGCAATGAGCAGTTCTTC
CDR3aa: CASSVEEGRSNEQFF

j_gene: TRBJ2-3
d_gene: NA
v_gene: TRBV15
abundance: NA
CDR3nt: TGTGCCACCAGCAAAGACGGAGATACGCAGTATTTT
CDR3aa: CATSKDGDTQYF

j_gene: TRBJ2-1
d_gene: TRBD1
v_gene: TRBV28
abundance: NA
CDR3nt: TGTGCCAGCAGTTTATCTTGGCTAGATGACAGGGGGCGCGGGAATGAGCAGTTCTTC
CDR3aa: CASSLSWLDDRGRGNEQFF

j_gene: TRBJ1-1
d_gene: TRBD1
v_gene: TRBV28
abundance: NA
CDR3nt: TGTGCCTCCCCGGGACAGGGGGAAACTGAAGCTTTCTTT
CDR3aa: CASPGQGETEAFF

j_gene: TRBJ1-2
d_gene: NA
v_gene: TRBV7-8
abundance: NA
CDR3nt: TGTGCCAGCAGCTTAGGTAACAGGCGGGAGTACTATGGCTACACCTTC
CDR3aa: CASSLGNRREYYGYTF

j_gene: TRBJ2-5
d_gene: NA
v_gene: TRBV7-2
abundance: NA
CDR3nt: TGTGCCAGCACCCCGGAGGTAGGGTTCGAGACCCAGTACTTC
CDR3aa: CASTPEVGFETQYF

j_gene: TRBJ1-3
d_gene: NA
v_gene: TRBV18
abundance: NA
CDR3nt: TGTGCCAGCTCACCGAATGCCGCCAGTATCTCTGGAAACACCATATATTTT
CDR3aa: CASSPNAASISGNTIYF

j_gene: TRBJ2-2
d_gene: NA
v_gene: TRBV6-5
abundance: NA
CDR3nt: TGTGCCAGCAGTTACTTCCCTATCGGGGAGCTGTTTTTT
CDR3aa: CASSYFPIGELFF

j_gene: TRBJ1-3
d_gene: NA
v_gene: TRBV10-3
abundance: NA
CDR3nt: TGTGCCATCAGTCCGGACACCCGCCAATATTTT
CDR3aa: CAISPDTRQYF

j_gene: TRBJ1-1
d_gene: NA
v_gene: TRBV19
abundance: NA
CDR3nt: TGTGCCAGTAGGACACTTGGGGGGATACTCGGCACTGAAGCTTTCTTT
CDR3aa: CASRTLGGILGTEAFF

j_gene: TRBJ1-2
d_gene: NA
v_gene: TRBV28
abundance: NA
CDR3nt: TGTGCCAGCAAGTCCCCCAGTTCCCCAAACTATGGCTACACCTTC
CDR3aa: CASKSPSSPNYGYTF

j_gene: TRBJ1-3
d_gene: NA
v_gene: TRBV14
abundance: NA
CDR3nt: TGTGCCAGCAGCTACGACAGCAACTCTGGAAACACCATATATTTT
CDR3aa: CASSYDSNSGNTIYF

j_gene: TRBJ1-2
d_gene: TRBD1
v_gene: TRBV5-1
abundance: NA
CDR3nt: TGCGCCAGCAGCCCTGAGACAGGGGGCTATGGCTACACCTTC
CDR3aa: CASSPETGGYGYTF